Below are 26 T cell receptor beta chains sequenced from a single sample in a study of human versus mouse CDR3 diversity and MHC coevolution. This table comes from immunoSEQ multiplex PCR, and its TCRdb copy is limited to in-frame clones, with some not included. The profile shows about 77,000 clones, around 93% of them singletons. Sequenced: naive CD4+ T cells from blood. As to subset: CD45RO-negative CD62L-positive naive CD4 T cells. These receptors originate from a person between 25 and 75 years old in good health.

As DNA, the CDR3 is TGCGCCAGCAGCCAAGGGCGGGGATTGGACACTGAAGCTTTCTTT. Translated, it gives CASSQGRGLDTEAFF. The chain is built from TRBV4-1 and TRBJ1-1; D unresolved. The CDR3 runs to 15 residues. The germline V gene has CDR1 MGHRA and CDR2 YSYEKL. Trimming removed 1 base at V and 3 bases at J, with 12 bases between.

The CDR3 DNA reads as TGTGCCAGCAGGATCGGGACAGGGACGAATCAGCCCCAGCATTTT. Protein sequence: CASRIGTGTNQPQHF. This rearrangement joins TRBV28 to TRBJ1-5; 9 bases match TRBD1. There are 15 residues in the CDR3. Germline loops: CDR1 MDHEN, CDR2 SYDVKM. With 6 bases clipped from V and 4 bases from J, the junction kept 7 bases outside the gene matches.

V is TRBV30 and J is TRBJ2-5; TRBD1 might be the D (5 bases). The J call may be mistaken, given a closer DNA end match to TRBJ2-7. The CDR3 covers 12 residues. The germline V gene has CDR1 GTSNPN and CDR2 SVGIG (reference sequence). In DNA, the CDR3 is TGTGCCTGGAGTCTAGGGGCCTACGAGCAGTACTTC. It specifies CAWSLGAYEQYF.

This clone occurred once. The genes are TRBV19 and TRBJ2-1; 10 bases are a match to TRBD2. Germline V gene data show CDR1 as LNHDA and CDR2 as SQIVND (reference sequence). Trimming removed 1 base from V and 8 bases from J; junction bases left unmatched: 8. The CDR3 is 16 amino acids. Here the CDR3 DNA reads TGTGCCAGTAGTATAGTGGCTAGCGGGAGTGTGGATGAGCAGTTCTTC. Translated, it gives CASSIVASGSVDEQFF.

The chain is built from TRBV7-8 and TRBJ1-6; tentatively, D is TRBD1 (5 bases). The CDR3 extends over 16 amino acids. V lost 5 bases and J 7 bases, leaving 18 bases between the germline ends. CDR1 SGHVS and CDR2 FQNEAQ come from the germline V gene. CDR3 in amino acids: CASSQNKRKGNSPLHF. The CDR3 coding sequence is TGTGCCAGCAGCCAAAATAAACGGAAGGGGAATTCACCCCTCCACTTT. Variable domain in full (rest from reference TRBV7-8 and TRBJ1-6): GAGVSQSPRYKVAKRGQDVALRCDPISGHVSLFWYQQALGQGPEFLTYFQNEAQLDKSGLPSDRFFAERPEGSVSTLKIQRTQQEDSAVYLCASSQNKRKGNSPLHFGNGTRLTVT.

This chain links TRBV28 with TRBJ2-1, with 7 bases lining up with TRBD2. The V and J ends lost 8 bases and 8 bases, in that order; junction bases with no gene match: 15. Germline CDR1 is MDHEN and CDR2 is SYDVKM. There are 15 residues in the CDR3. Written as DNA, the CDR3 is TGTGCCAGCCCCCCCTTGCGGGGGATTCAGGATGAGCAGTTCTTC. Its protein product is CASPPLRGIQDEQFF.

V usage is TRBV2 and J usage is TRBJ1-4, with D possibly matching TRBD1 (6 bases). With 7 bases removed from V and 5 bases from J, the gap between germline ends came to 17 bases. The CDR3 is made up of 15 amino acids. CDR1 is SNHLY, CDR2 FYNNEI, per germline. The CDR3 is CASTREGGGNEKLFF. The CDR3 DNA is TGTGCCAGCACCAGAGAGGGGGGGGGAAATGAAAAACTGTTTTTT. The full variable domain, with the rest looked up from reference TRBV2 and TRBJ1-4, is EPEVTQTPSHQVTQMGQEVILRCVPISNHLYFYWYRQILGQKVEFLVSFYNNEISEKSEIFDDQFSVERPDGSNFTLKIRSTKLEDSAMYFCASTREGGGNEKLFFGSGTQLSVL.

The rearrangement links TRBV28 to TRBJ2-5; D perhaps matches TRBD2 (5 bases). The end of the DNA aligns better with TRBJ2-7, so the J call may be wrong. The CDR3 loop spans 14 amino acids. In germline, CDR1 is MDHEN, CDR2 SYDVKM. CDR3 amino acids: CASSLTPRDYEQYF. Written as DNA, the CDR3 is TGTGCCAGCAGTTTAACCCCCCGGGACTACGAGCAGTACTTC.

The CDR3 DNA is TGTGCCAGCAGCTTGGGTGGACAGAAAGAGACCCAGTACTTC. It specifies CASSLGGQKETQYF. The chain carries TRBV5-6 and TRBJ2-5; tentatively, D is TRBD1 (6 bases). Germline values: CDR1 SGHDT, CDR2 YYEEEE. V lost 0 bases and J lost 3, with 9 bases in between. The CDR3 extends over 14 amino acids.

The V gene is TRBV5-1, the J gene TRBJ2-7; 8 bases are shared with TRBD1. V gave up 0 bases and J gave up 3 bases; unmatched junction bases: 2. CDR1 SGHRS and CDR2 YFSETQ come from the germline V gene. The CDR3 has 14 amino acids. Here the CDR3 reads CASSLGQGLYEQYF. In DNA form, the CDR3 reads TGCGCCAGCAGCTTGGGACAGGGGCTCTACGAGCAGTACTTC.

The chain joins TRBV28 to TRBJ2-1, with D unresolved. Germline CDR1 is MDHEN and CDR2 is SYDVKM. This CDR3 has 12 amino acids. The CDR3 nucleotides read TGTGGATGCCGCGGAGCCCACAATGAGCAGTTCTTC. It is translated as CGCRGAHNEQFF. Using reference TRBV28 and TRBJ2-1 for the parts outside the CDR3, the full variable domain is DVKVTQSSRYLVKRTGEKVFLECVQDMDHENMFWYRQDPGLGLRLIYFSYDVKMKEKGDIPEGYSVSREKKERFSLILESASTNQTSMYLCGCRGAHNEQFFGPGTRLTVL.

The genes are TRBV10-2 and TRBJ2-5; 8 bases line up with TRBD2. CDR3 length: 19 amino acids. With 3 bases clipped from V and 2 bases from J, the junction kept 17 bases outside the gene matches. Looked up from germline, CDR1 is WSHSY and CDR2 is SAAADI. The CDR3 loop reads CASSDSAAGTRGVQETQYF. The DNA for the CDR3 is TGCGCCAGCAGTGATTCGGCTGCGGGGACTAGAGGGGTTCAAGAGACCCAGTACTTC.

The rearrangement links TRBV28 to TRBJ1-3, with D perhaps TRBD1 (5 bases). V lost 6 bases and J 0 bases, leaving 12 bases between the germline ends. CDR3 size: 15 residues. Germline-derived CDR1 and CDR2 are MDHEN and SYDVKM. CDR3 nucleotide sequence: TGTGCCAGCAGGGACACCCTAGGCTCTGGAAACACCATATATTTT. It yields the protein CASRDTLGSGNTIYF.

This clone came up once. The gene calls are TRBV9 and TRBJ2-7, with TRBD1 matching over 9 bases. The CDR3 length is 13 residues. Germline trimming cut 3 bases from V and 6 bases from J; bases unmatched to any gene: 4. Germline loops: CDR1 SGDLS, CDR2 YYNGEE. CDR3 amino acids: CASSARQGGEQYF. The CDR3 coding sequence is TGTGCCAGCAGCGCTCGACAGGGGGGCGAGCAGTACTTC. The variable domain in full, with the rest retrieved from reference TRBV9 and TRBJ2-7, is DSGVTQTPKHLITATGQRVTLRCSPRSGDLSVYWYQQSLDQGLQFLIQYYNGEERAKGNILERFSAQQFPDLHSELNLSSLELGDSALYFCASSARQGGEQYFGPGTRLTVT.

The chain joins TRBV28 to TRBJ1-2, with D perhaps TRBD1 (5 bases). Trimming took 5 bases from V and 6 from J, leaving 13 bases between them. CDR1 is MDHEN, CDR2 SYDVKM, per germline. This CDR3 is 13 amino acids long. The CDR3 reads CASSTQGNHGYTF. The CDR3 coding sequence is TGTGCCAGCAGTACCCAGGGTAATCATGGCTACACCTTC.

J is TRBJ1-5 and V is TRBV29-1; weak D call: TRBD1 (6 bases). V shed 7 bases and J shed 6 bases, with 16 bases lying between them. Germline V CDR1 and CDR2: SQVTM, ANQGSEA. The CDR3 has 13 amino acids. For the CDR3, the DNA is TGCAGCGCTTCTGATGGGGGCGGTCAGCCCCAGCATTTT. Protein product: CSASDGGGQPQHF.

The chain recombines TRBV6-5 with TRBJ2-6, with a tentative D call TRBD1 (6 bases). Germline CDR1 MNHEY, CDR2 SVGAGI. There are 15 residues in the CDR3. V dropped 4 bases and J dropped 0 bases, with 7 bases sitting between them. The CDR3 DNA follows: TGTGCCAGCAGTTTACAGGGCTCTGGGGCCAACGTCCTGACTTTC. Its protein is CASSLQGSGANVLTF.

V gene TRBV6-6 combines with J gene TRBJ2-4, with a tentative D call TRBD1 (5 bases). This CDR3 contains 16 residues. V was clipped by 0 bases and J by 7 bases, with 16 bases between them. Germline values: CDR1 MNHNY, CDR2 SVGAGI (reference sequence). This CDR3 is CASSYSQQAMGNIQYF. Written as DNA, the CDR3 is TGTGCCAGCAGTTACTCGCAACAGGCCATGGGTAACATTCAGTACTTC.

The CDR3 loop is CASGGVAGSQETQYF. The CDR3 nucleotides read TGCGCCAGCGGGGGGGTAGCGGGTTCTCAAGAGACCCAGTACTTC. The rearrangement joins TRBV5-1 to TRBJ2-5, with TRBD2 matching over 7 bases. CDR1 is SGHRS, CDR2 YFSETQ, per germline. The trim removed 7 bases at V and 2 bases at J, leaving 11 bases unmatched. This CDR3 is built from 15 residues.

This clone appeared a single time. This rearrangement joins TRBV7-9 to TRBJ2-1, with 8 bases aligning to TRBD2. Trimming took 6 bases from V and 0 from J; bases not matched to a gene: 7. This CDR3 is built from 16 residues. Germline CDR1 reads SEHNR; CDR2 reads FQNEAQ (reference sequence). The CDR3 DNA reads TGTGCCAGCAGTTACGTAGCGGGAAACTCCTACAATGAGCAGTTCTTC. Protein sequence: CASSYVAGNSYNEQFF.

The CDR3 DNA is TGTGCCATCAGTGAGTCGATACGTGGCGCGGGAGGAGCCTACGAGCAGTACTTC. Its translation is CAISESIRGAGGAYEQYF. J is TRBJ2-7 and V is TRBV10-3, with 8 bases matching TRBD2. The germline gives CDR1 ENHRY, CDR2 SYGVKD. J was trimmed by 2 bases and V by 0 bases; bases with no gene match: 12. This CDR3 has 18 residues.

V gene TRBV6-5 combines with J gene TRBJ2-7; no definite D call. Germline V lookup: CDR1 MNHEY, CDR2 SVGAGI. CDR3 length equals 15 residues. Trimming stripped 1 base from V and 2 bases from J, with 12 bases between. CDR3 sequence reads: CASSYWAGTPYEQYF. CDR3 nucleotides: TGTGCCAGCAGTTACTGGGCAGGAACCCCCTACGAGCAGTACTTC.

This clone has only one observation. The CDR3 DNA sequence: TGTGCCAGCAGTTACTCCCAGGGCCCCTATGGCTACACCTTC. Its translation: CASSYSQGPYGYTF. The chain combines TRBV6-5 with TRBJ1-2; maybe TRBD1 (5 bases). CDR3 length: 14 amino acids. The germline V gene has CDR1 MNHEY and CDR2 SVGAGI. V dropped 0 bases and J dropped 4 bases, with 9 bases sitting between them.

DNA of the CDR3: TGTGCCAGCAGTTCCCGGAAGAGGGATTCACCCCTCCACTTT. Encoded protein: CASSSRKRDSPLHF. The rearrangement joins TRBV2 to TRBJ1-6; the D is unclear. The V and J ends lost 5 bases and 8 bases respectively, with 13 bases between them. Germline assignment: CDR1 SNHLY and CDR2 FYNNEI. The CDR3 is 14 residues long.

The chain couples TRBV5-4 to TRBJ1-1; 8 bases map to TRBD1. Trimming removed 0 bases from V and 8 bases from J; junction bases left unmatched: 3. The germline CDR1 and CDR2 sequences are SGHNT and YYREEE (reference sequence). CDR3 size: 13 residues. The CDR3 spells CASSLAGGVEAFF. The CDR3 DNA follows: TGTGCCAGCAGCTTGGCAGGGGGCGTGGAAGCTTTCTTT.

V is TRBV11-2 and J is TRBJ1-3, with D unclear. Germline lookup yields CDR1 SGHAT and CDR2 FQNNGV. CDR3 length: 14 amino acids. With 8 bases removed from V and 0 bases from J, the gap between germline ends came to 11 bases. The CDR3 region has the DNA TGTGCCAGCTCCGGAGCCGTCTCTGGAAACACCATATATTTT. This codes for CASSGAVSGNTIYF.